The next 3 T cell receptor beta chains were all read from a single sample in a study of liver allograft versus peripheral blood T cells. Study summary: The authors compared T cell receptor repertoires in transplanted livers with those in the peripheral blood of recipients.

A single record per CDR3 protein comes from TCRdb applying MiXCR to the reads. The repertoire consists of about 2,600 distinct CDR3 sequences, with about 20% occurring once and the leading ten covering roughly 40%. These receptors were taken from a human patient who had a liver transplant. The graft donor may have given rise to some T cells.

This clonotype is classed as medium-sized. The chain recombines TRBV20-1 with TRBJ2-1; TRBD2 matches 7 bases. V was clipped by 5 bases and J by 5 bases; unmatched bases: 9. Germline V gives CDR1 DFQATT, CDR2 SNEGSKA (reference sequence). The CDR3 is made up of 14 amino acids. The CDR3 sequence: CSAAPPSGHNEQFF. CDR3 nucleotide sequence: TGCAGTGCTGCCCCTCCTAGCGGTCACAATGAGCAGTTCTTC.

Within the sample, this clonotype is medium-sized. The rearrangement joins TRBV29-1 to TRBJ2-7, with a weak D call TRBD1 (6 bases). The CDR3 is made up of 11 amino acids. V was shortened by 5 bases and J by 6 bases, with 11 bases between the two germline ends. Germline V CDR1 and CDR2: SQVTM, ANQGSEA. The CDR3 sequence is CSVLQGGEQYF. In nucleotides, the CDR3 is TGCAGCGTTCTACAGGGTGGCGAGCAGTACTTC.

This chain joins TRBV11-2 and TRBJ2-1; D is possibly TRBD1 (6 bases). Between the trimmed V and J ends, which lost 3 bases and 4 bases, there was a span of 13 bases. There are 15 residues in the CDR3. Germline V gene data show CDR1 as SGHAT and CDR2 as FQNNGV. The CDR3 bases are TGTGCCAGCAGCTTCAAACCTGGACAGTACAATGAGCAGTTCTTC. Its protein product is CASSFKPGQYNEQFF.